This T cell receptor (beta chain) was profiled in a study of T cell repertoires in cytomegalovirus infection. General study findings and limits: The study found HLA-C-restricted CMV-specific TCR beta clonotypes dominating the ex vivo response.

This clonotype was observed a few times. Antigen specificity is unknown. V lost 2 bases and J lost 0, with 17 bases in between. CDR1 and CDR2 from the germline V gene are SGHVS and FQNEAQ. The CDR3 contains 19 residues. MiXCR was run by TCRdb on the reads, yielding one entry per CDR3 protein. Altogether approximately 700,000 distinct CDR3 sequences are present, approximately 40% being singletons, with the ten largest covering around 2.8%. The chain has TRBV7-8 and TRBJ2-6; D assignment may be TRBD1 or TRBD2 (5 bases each). This clonotype was obtained from a human donor in good health (CMV status not recorded). Some clones in this sample may be carry-over from other donors' samples. The sequenced sample consisted of PBMCs. For the CDR3, the DNA is TGTGCCAGCAGCTTACCCGTCGAGGGGTCACACTCTGGGGCCAACGTCCTGACTTTC. Amino acid sequence: CASSLPVEGSHSGANVLTF.